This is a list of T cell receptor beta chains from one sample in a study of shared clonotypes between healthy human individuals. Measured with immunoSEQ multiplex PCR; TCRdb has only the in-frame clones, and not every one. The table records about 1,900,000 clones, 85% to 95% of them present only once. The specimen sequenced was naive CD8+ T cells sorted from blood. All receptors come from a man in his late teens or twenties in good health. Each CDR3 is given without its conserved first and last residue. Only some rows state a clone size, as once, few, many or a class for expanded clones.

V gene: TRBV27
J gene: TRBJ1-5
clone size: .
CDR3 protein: ASSLGGGGQPQH

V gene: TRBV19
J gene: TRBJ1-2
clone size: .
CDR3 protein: ASSPVRVLDYGYT

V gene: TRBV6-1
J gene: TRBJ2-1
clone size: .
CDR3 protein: ASSEGVAYEQF

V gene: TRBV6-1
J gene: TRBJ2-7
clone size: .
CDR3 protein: ASSESGEVLYEQY

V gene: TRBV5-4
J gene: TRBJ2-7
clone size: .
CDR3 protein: ASSLEAGGLSPYEQY

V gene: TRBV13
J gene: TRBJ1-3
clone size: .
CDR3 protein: ASSPAGSGNTIY

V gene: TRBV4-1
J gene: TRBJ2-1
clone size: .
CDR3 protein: ASSQEVTGTSGNNEQF

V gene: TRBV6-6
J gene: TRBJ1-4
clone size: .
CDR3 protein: ASSYPDTGLREKLF

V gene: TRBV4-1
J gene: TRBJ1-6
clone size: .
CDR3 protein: ASNQQGTNSPLH

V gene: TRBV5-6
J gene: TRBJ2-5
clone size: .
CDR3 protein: ASSLANLGEETQY

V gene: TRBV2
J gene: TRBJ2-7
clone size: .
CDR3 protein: ASSNRDSTLGVGLYEQY

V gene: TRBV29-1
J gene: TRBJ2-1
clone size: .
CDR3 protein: SDTGSPYNEQF

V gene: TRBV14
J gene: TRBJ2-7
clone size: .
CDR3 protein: ASSLGQVYEQY

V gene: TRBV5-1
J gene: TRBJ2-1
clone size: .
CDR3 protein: ASSQPGGPYNEQF

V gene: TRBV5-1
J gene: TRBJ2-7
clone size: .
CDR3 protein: ASRHADSYEQY

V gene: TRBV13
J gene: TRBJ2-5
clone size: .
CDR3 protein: ASSPPPWLAGEETQY

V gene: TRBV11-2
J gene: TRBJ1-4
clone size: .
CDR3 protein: ASSLDQAGGEDEKLF

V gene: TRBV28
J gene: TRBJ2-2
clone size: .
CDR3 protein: ASSFPRAHGTGELF

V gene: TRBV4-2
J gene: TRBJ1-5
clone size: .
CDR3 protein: ASSQDWRGGHQPQH

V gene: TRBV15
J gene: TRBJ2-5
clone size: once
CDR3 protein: ATSVNMMGGRETQY

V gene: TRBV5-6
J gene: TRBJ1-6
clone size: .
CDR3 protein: ASSLVTGERTLH

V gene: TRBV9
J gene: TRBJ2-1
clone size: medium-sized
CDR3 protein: ASSPSTSNEQF

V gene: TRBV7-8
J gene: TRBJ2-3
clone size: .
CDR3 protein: ASSGVGRGTQY

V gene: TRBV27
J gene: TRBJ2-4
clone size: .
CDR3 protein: ASSSLGGNIQY

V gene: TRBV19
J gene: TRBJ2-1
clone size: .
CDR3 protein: ASSITRDRGYNEQF

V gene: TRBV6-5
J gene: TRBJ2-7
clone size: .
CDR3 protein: ASSYSSQGYEQY

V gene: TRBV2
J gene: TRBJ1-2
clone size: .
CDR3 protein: ASSEGRGRANYGYT

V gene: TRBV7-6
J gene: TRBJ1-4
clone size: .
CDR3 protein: ASSQGTAPEKLF

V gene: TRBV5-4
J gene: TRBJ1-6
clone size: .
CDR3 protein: ASSLAAREGSPLH

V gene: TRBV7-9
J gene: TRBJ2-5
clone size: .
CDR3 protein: ASRGDEGSQY

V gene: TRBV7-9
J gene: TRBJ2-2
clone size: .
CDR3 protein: ASSFAGETGELF

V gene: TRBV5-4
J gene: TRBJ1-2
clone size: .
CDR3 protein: ASSLGTANYGYT

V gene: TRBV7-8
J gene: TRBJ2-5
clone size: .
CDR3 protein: ASSLSGRETQY

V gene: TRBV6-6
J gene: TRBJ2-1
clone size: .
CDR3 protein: ASRAGESSYNEQF

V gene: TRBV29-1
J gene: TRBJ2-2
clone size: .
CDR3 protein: SVAPQGASTGELF

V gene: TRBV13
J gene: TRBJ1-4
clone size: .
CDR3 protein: ASAGGEGKLF

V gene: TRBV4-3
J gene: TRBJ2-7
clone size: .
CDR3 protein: ASSQGVGANEQY

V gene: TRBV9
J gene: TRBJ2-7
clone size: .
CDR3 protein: ASSVADASTYEQY

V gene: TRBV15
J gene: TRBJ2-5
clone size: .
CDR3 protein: ATSREQLGVQETQY

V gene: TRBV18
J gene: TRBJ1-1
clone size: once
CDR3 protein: ASSQTGGAQEAF

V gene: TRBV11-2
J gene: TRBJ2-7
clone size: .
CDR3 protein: ASSQTGSNYEQY

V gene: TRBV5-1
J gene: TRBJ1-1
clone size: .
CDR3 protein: ASSLEWTLNTEAF

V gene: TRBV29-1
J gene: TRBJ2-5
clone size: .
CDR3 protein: SVEGVGTQY

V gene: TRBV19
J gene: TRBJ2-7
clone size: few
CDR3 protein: ASSKGGRNEQY

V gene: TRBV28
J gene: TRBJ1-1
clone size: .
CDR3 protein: ASTFPGANTEAF

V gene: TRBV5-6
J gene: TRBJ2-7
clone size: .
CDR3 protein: ASSPQGSFYEQY

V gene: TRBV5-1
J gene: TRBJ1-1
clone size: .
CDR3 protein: ASSLGPLNTEAF

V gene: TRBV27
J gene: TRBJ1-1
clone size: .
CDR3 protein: ATLNTEAF

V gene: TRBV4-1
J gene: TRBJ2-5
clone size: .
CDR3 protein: ASSQPGLEETQY

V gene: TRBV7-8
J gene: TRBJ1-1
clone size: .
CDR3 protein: ASSGIMNTEAF

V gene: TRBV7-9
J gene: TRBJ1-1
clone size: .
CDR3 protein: ASSLASGGAF

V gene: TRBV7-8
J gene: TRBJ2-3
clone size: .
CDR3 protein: ASSLGAGLTDTQY